This paragraph reports one T cell receptor (beta chain). Its antigen remains unknown. This may be a read error, as it is one base from a much larger clone. Primers used in a second PCR of about 7 to 12 cycles were a sample-barcoded 5' primer and a J-beta primer mix. TCRdb called the 5' RACE reads again in MiXCR, with one record for every CDR3 protein. The repertoire holds 1.5 million to 2 million distinct CDR3 sequences, with 28% as singletons. PBMCs numbering at least 6 million were isolated per sample. This sample is part of a study of blood T cells in healthy people across ages. Findings and limits, study-wide: Comparison with aged donors showed that long-lived donors had more naive CD4+ cells and higher diversity. While age rose, TCR beta diversity per million T cells dropped in a roughly linear way. The study regarded diversity estimates from one million T cells as underestimates.

The CDR3 runs 14 residues. Germline values: CDR1 SGHRS, CDR2 YFSETQ. Sample: blood. This rearrangement joins TRBV5-1 to TRBJ2-1; 10 positions match TRBD2. The receptor's source is a woman aged 25 to 39 in good health. The CDR3 is CASRLAGKDNEQVF. The CDR3 nucleotides read TGCGCCAGCAGACTAGCGGGGAAGGACAATGAGCAGGTCTTC.